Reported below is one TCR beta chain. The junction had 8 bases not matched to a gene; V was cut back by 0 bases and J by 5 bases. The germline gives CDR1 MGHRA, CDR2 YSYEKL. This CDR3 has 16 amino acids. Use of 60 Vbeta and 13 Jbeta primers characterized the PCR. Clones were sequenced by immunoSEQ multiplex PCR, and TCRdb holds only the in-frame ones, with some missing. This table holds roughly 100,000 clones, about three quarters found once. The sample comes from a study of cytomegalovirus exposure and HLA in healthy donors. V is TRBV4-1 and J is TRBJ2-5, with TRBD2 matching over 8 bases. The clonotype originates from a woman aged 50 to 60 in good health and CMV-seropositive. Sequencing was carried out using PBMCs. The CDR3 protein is CASSQDGTRGGETQYF. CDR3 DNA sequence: TGCGCCAGCAGCCAAGACGGGACTAGGGGCGGTGAGACCCAGTACTTC.